This TCR beta chain is from a study of blood T cell repertoires in COVID-19. As for the study in general: Italy, Spain and the United States were the sources of the convalescent and acute COVID-19 samples. PBMCs, B-cell-depleted T cells, or T cells provided the cDNA or gDNA that made up the material.

How the authors handled the data: Amplification with reference gene primers provided the estimates of nucleated cell counts. Assay used: immunoSEQ multiplex PCR; TCRdb lists only in-frame clones, some missing. That table supplies the V and J calls and clone size; D and trimming were determined from the DNA. The profile shows 130,000 to 150,000 clones, 70% to 90% of them singletons. The sequencing input was peripheral blood. This receptor was identified in a woman in her fifties or sixties with acute or convalescent COVID-19.

The CDR3 DNA reads TGTGCCAGCAGTTACGATAGCGGGGGCCAAGAGACCCAGTACTTC. It codes for CASSYDSGGQETQYF. V and J are TRBV6-2 or TRBV6-3 and TRBJ2-5; 9 positions match TRBD2. Germline CDR1 reads MNHEY; CDR2 reads SVGEGT. The junction had 2 bases not matched to a gene; V was cut back by 2 bases and J by 1 base. CDR3 length: 15 amino acids.